This passage covers 28 T cell receptor beta chains from one sample sequenced in a study of control samples from healthy donors and cancer patients. Profiling relied on immunoSEQ multiplex PCR, and the TCRdb table lists in-frame clones only, not all of them. The table lists 170,000 or so clones, almost 90% of them singletons. Sequenced: blood. The receptors shown here come from a woman between 50 and 59 years old in good health.

The CDR3 region has the DNA TGTGCCAGCAGCCATGGGGATATTCAAGAGACCCAGTACTTC. This translates into CASSHGDIQETQYF. V and J are TRBV5-5 and TRBJ2-5; no reliable D call. V lost 4 bases to trimming and J lost 2 bases, with 12 bases between them. Per germline, CDR1 SGHKS and CDR2 YYEKEE (reference sequence). CDR3 length: 14 amino acids. Based on the CDR3 plus reference TRBV5-5 and TRBJ2-5, the full variable domain is DAGVTQSPTHLIKTRGQQVTLRCSPISGHKSVSWYQQVLGQGPQFIFQYYEKEERGRGNFPDRFSARQFPNYSSELNVNALLLGDSALYLCASSHGDIQETQYFGPGTRLLVL.

The sample holds one count of this clone. This chain links TRBV27 with TRBJ2-1; 16 positions match TRBD2. The CDR3 is 15 residues long. Germline values: CDR1 MNHEY, CDR2 SMNVEV (reference sequence). The junction had 6 bases not matched to a gene; V was cut back by 6 bases and J by 10 bases. CDR3 sequence reads: CASRPGTSGGGEQFF. The CDR3 bases are TGTGCCAGCAGACCCGGGACTAGCGGGGGGGGAGAGCAGTTCTTC.

This clone has more than one count but fewer than ten. The chain is built from TRBV5-6 and TRBJ2-2; D is perhaps TRBD1 (6 bases). The CDR3 sequence is 13 residues long. Germline V gene data show CDR1 as SGHDT and CDR2 as YYEEEE. The germline V and J ends were trimmed by 6 bases and 8 bases, with 14 bases remaining between them. CDR3 sequence: CASNRAVRGELFF. The CDR3 nucleotides read TGTGCCAGCAACAGGGCCGTCCGAGGGGAGCTGTTTTTT.

This clone was recorded a few times. The chain combines TRBV6-1 with TRBJ1-5, with 8 bases identical to TRBD1. Trimming cost V 3 bases and J 15 bases; bases outside gene matches: 7. CDR1 and CDR2 from the germline V gene are MNHNS and SASEGT. The CDR3 spans 12 residues. The CDR3 DNA is TGTGCCAGCAGTGACGACCGACAGGGGAGGCATTTT. Translated: CASSDDRQGRHF.

The genes are TRBV3-1 (or the pseudogene TRBV3-2) and TRBJ1-2; D is unresolved. CDR3 size: 12 residues. Between the trimmed V and J ends, which lost 1 base and 7 bases, there was a span of 7 bases. CDR1 is LGHDT and CDR2 is YNNKEL in the germline V gene (reference sequence). The CDR3 loop is CASSQVVGGYTF. In nucleotides, the CDR3 is TGTGCCAGCAGCCAAGTGGTAGGTGGCTACACCTTC.

V is TRBV5-4 and J is TRBJ1-1; D is ambiguous. The germline gives CDR1 SGHNT, CDR2 YYREEE (reference sequence). Trimming cost V 4 bases and J 3 bases, with 10 bases left between them. CDR3 length: 13 residues. CDR3 loop: CASSPSRDTEAFF. The DNA for the CDR3 is TGTGCCAGCAGCCCCAGTAGGGACACTGAAGCTTTCTTT. Variable domain in full (rest from reference TRBV5-4 and TRBJ1-1): ETGVTQSPTHLIKTRGQQVTLRCSSQSGHNTVSWYQQALGQGPQFIFQYYREEENGRGNFPPRFSGLQFPNYSSELNVNALELDDSALYLCASSPSRDTEAFFGQGTRLTVV.

The chain combines TRBV5-4 with TRBJ2-3; the D gene is possibly TRBD2 (5 bases). The CDR3 is 15 amino acids. Trimming left V 3 bases short and J 4 bases short, with 15 bases between. Germline CDR1 reads SGHNT; CDR2 reads YYREEE (reference sequence). CDR3: CASSSLLGSADTQYF. The DNA of the CDR3 is TGTGCCAGCAGCTCCCTCTTAGGGAGTGCAGATACGCAGTATTTT. The variable domain in full, with the rest retrieved from reference TRBV5-4 and TRBJ2-3, is ETGVTQSPTHLIKTRGQQVTLRCSSQSGHNTVSWYQQALGQGPQFIFQYYREEENGRGNFPPRFSGLQFPNYSSELNVNALELDDSALYLCASSSLLGSADTQYFGPGTRLTVL.

This chain connects TRBV28 to TRBJ2-2; 7 nucleotides line up with TRBD2. The germline V gene has CDR1 MDHEN and CDR2 SYDVKM. The CDR3 spans 16 residues. With V trimmed by 7 bases and J by 5 bases, 13 bases remained unmatched. The CDR3 coding sequence is TGTGCCAGCACCTGGGGGGGGGTGCGGGGAACCGGGGAGCTGTTTTTT. Its translation: CASTWGGVRGTGELFF.

The rearrangement uses TRBV7-2 and TRBJ1-2, with 8 bases aligning to TRBD1. CDR3 length equals 15 residues. CDR1 is SGHTA, CDR2 FQGNSA, per germline. V trimming: 5 bases; J trimming: 6 bases; junction bases outside the gene matches: 11. CDR3 loop: CASSQRTGRGDGYTF. CDR3 sequence (DNA): TGTGCCAGCAGCCAGAGGACAGGGCGGGGGGATGGCTACACCTTC.

V usage is TRBV6-6 and J usage is TRBJ1-2, with 9 bases that match TRBD1. From germline, CDR1 is MNHNY and CDR2 SVGAGI (reference sequence). The CDR3 loop spans 15 amino acids. Trimming at V came to 4 bases and at J to 6 bases, leaving 9 bases not matched to a gene. The CDR3 loop reads CASSSPPGQGDGYTF. In DNA form, the CDR3 reads TGTGCCAGCAGTTCCCCCCCGGGACAGGGAGATGGCTACACCTTC.

The chain employs TRBV4-1 and TRBJ1-6; D is unclear. V was pared by 0 bases and J by 7 bases, with 7 bases between. CDR3 length: 14 residues. Germline V CDR1 and CDR2: MGHRA, YSYEKL. The CDR3 sequence is CASSQEPGNSPLHF. CDR3 bases: TGCGCCAGCAGCCAAGAGCCAGGCAATTCACCCCTCCACTTT.

CDR3 loop: CASSILVAETQYF. CDR3 bases: TGTGCCAGTAGTATCCTAGTGGCGGAGACCCAGTACTTC. The chain joins TRBV19 to TRBJ2-5; D gene unclear. This CDR3 has 13 amino acids. Germline CDR1 LNHDA, CDR2 SQIVND (reference sequence). V lost 3 bases to trimming and J lost 5 bases, with 10 bases between them.

The chain carries TRBV29-1 and TRBJ2-3; TRBD1 agrees at 11 bases. V dropped 6 bases and J dropped 3; count of bases not matched to a gene: 5. Germline values: CDR1 SQVTM, CDR2 ANQGSEA. CDR3 length: 14 amino acids. CDR3 residues: CSVVGTGGTDTQYF. The CDR3 DNA reads TGCAGCGTCGTCGGGACAGGGGGAACAGATACGCAGTATTTT.

V is TRBV28 and J is TRBJ1-3; D is unclear. V lost 5 bases, J lost 4 bases, and 9 bases lay in between. CDR1 and CDR2 (germline): MDHEN, SYDVKM. The CDR3 extends over 13 amino acids. The CDR3 coding sequence is TGTGCCAGCAGTCCGGAATTAGGAAACACCATATATTTT. Protein: CASSPELGNTIYF.

The V gene is TRBV29-1, the J gene TRBJ2-7; TRBD2 agrees at 15 bases. Germline loops: CDR1 SQVTM, CDR2 ANQGSEA. The CDR3 runs 15 residues. The V and J ends lost 4 bases and 2 bases, in that order; junction bases with no gene match: 3. The CDR3: CSVAGTSGRTYEQYF. The CDR3 coding sequence is TGCAGCGTTGCTGGGACTAGCGGGAGGACCTACGAGCAGTACTTC.

This clone was found once. The CDR3 here is CASSAEGARGEKLFF. CDR3 nucleotide sequence: TGCGCCAGCAGTGCCGAGGGGGCAAGGGGTGAAAAACTGTTTTTT. The rearrangement joins TRBV10-2 to TRBJ1-4; 7 bases map to TRBD1. Germline CDR1 is WSHSY and CDR2 is SAAADI. The V gene end was trimmed by 4 bases and the J gene end by 7 bases; junction bases not matched to a gene: 9. The CDR3 is 15 residues long.

The V gene is TRBV5-1, the J gene TRBJ1-6; no firm D call. Trimming shortened V by 0 bases and J by 10 bases, and 17 bases separated the two germline ends. Germline V lookup: CDR1 SGHRS, CDR2 YFSETQ. The CDR3 is 16 amino acids. The CDR3 nucleotides are TGCGCCAGCAGCTTGGTAGTTGGCAGTCTGGAATCACCCCTCCACTTT. As protein: CASSLVVGSLESPLHF.

The chain employs TRBV6-4 and TRBJ2-2; no clear D gene. Germline CDR1 is MRHNA and CDR2 is SNTAGT. Trimming pared 3 bases from V and 2 bases from J, leaving 7 bases between. The CDR3 covers 14 residues. The CDR3 nucleotides are TGTGCCAGCAGTGAAAGCCGAAACACCGGGGAGCTGTTTTTT. Encoded protein: CASSESRNTGELFF.

The chain links TRBV27 to TRBJ2-3, with D possibly TRBD1 on 6 matching bases. The CDR3 is made up of 17 amino acids. Germline CDR1 reads MNHEY; CDR2 reads SMNVEV (reference sequence). V lost 6 bases to trimming and J lost 3 bases, with 22 bases between them. The CDR3 DNA is TGTGCCAGCAGGGCCCTTGTACAGGGCCTTAGGACAGATACGCAGTATTTT. Translating gives CASRALVQGLRTDTQYF.

Points on this clone: The same CDR3 arises from other DNA sequences in this sample as well. The chain recombines TRBV28 with TRBJ1-1; 8 bases fit TRBD1. Germline V gives CDR1 MDHEN, CDR2 SYDVKM. Losses at the gene ends were 10 bases for V and 10 bases for J; bases not matched to a gene: 14. The CDR3 extends over 13 amino acids. In DNA, the CDR3 is TGTGCCACCATACAGGGGGGGGGCGGTGGAGCTTTCTTT. It codes for CATIQGGGGGAFF.

This chain connects TRBV28 to TRBJ2-2; the match to TRBD1 covers 10 bases. This CDR3 has 15 residues. V gave up 2 bases and J gave up 6 bases; unmatched junction bases: 3. Germline CDR1 reads MDHEN; CDR2 reads SYDVKM. The CDR3, as DNA: TGTGCCAGCAGTTTAGGAGGACAGGGGGCCGGGGAGCTGTTTTTT. Protein: CASSLGGQGAGELFF.

CDR3 sequence (DNA): TGTGCCAGTAGCCGGACAGATACTAACTATGGCTACACCTTC. Translation: CASSRTDTNYGYTF. The genes are TRBV19 and TRBJ1-2, with TRBD1 as a possible D gene (6 bases). The CDR3 length is 14 residues. Germline CDR1 reads LNHDA; CDR2 reads SQIVND (reference sequence). V was pared by 6 bases and J by 0 bases, with 11 bases between.

The sample holds a few counts of this clone. This rearrangement joins TRBV3-1 (or the pseudogene TRBV3-2) to TRBJ1-5; TRBD1 aligns across 7 bases. The V gene end was trimmed by 0 bases and the J gene end by 4 bases; junction bases not matched to a gene: 12. Germline CDR1 reads LGHDT; CDR2 reads YNNKEL (reference sequence). This CDR3 has 18 amino acids. In nucleotides, the CDR3 is TGTGCCAGCAGCCAAGATCCCGGAGGGACAGCCATTAATCAGCCCCAGCATTTT. This sequence encodes CASSQDPGGTAINQPQHF.

The J gene is TRBJ1-2, the V gene TRBV10-3; D is undetermined. The CDR3 spans 13 residues. Looked up from germline, CDR1 is ENHRY and CDR2 is SYGVKD. V was shortened by 4 bases and J by 6 bases, with 12 bases between the two germline ends. CDR3 region: CAISVGYRDGYTF. CDR3 DNA: TGTGCCATCAGTGTTGGATACAGAGATGGCTACACCTTC.

This clone has just one count. This chain links TRBV5-6 with TRBJ1-5; D is unresolved. CDR3 length: 16 residues. V lost 4 bases and J lost 3, with 17 bases in between. Germline loops: CDR1 SGHDT, CDR2 YYEEEE. CDR3 residues: CASSLSSGAINQPQHF. The DNA for the CDR3 is TGTGCCAGCAGCCTTTCATCCGGAGCAATCAATCAGCCCCAGCATTTT.

In its sample, this clone was seen once. The rearrangement joins TRBV30 to TRBJ1-5, with D unresolved. From germline, CDR1 is GTSNPN and CDR2 SVGIG (reference sequence). V shed 3 bases and J shed 4 bases, with 10 bases lying between them. The CDR3 contains 13 residues. CDR3 protein: CAWRSQANQPQHF. The DNA of the CDR3 is TGTGCCTGGAGGTCCCAGGCTAATCAGCCCCAGCATTTT.

The rearrangement uses TRBV6-6 and TRBJ2-5; the match to TRBD2 covers 7 bases. Germline V gene sequence: CDR1 MNHNY, CDR2 SVGAGI (reference sequence). With 4 bases clipped from V and 5 bases from J, the junction kept 7 bases outside the gene matches. The CDR3 contains 14 residues. The DNA of the CDR3 is TGTGCCAGCAGTTCCGGACTAGTTCAGGAGACCCAGTACTTC. This codes for CASSSGLVQETQYF.

The genes are TRBV5-8 and TRBJ1-1; D gene uncertain. Germline V CDR1 and CDR2: SGHTS, YDEGEE. Trimming took 4 bases from V and 2 from J, leaving 9 bases between them. The CDR3 has 13 residues. CDR3 protein: CASSTHQNTEAFF. In nucleotides, the CDR3 is TGTGCCAGCAGCACCCATCAAAACACTGAAGCTTTCTTT.